The 23 T cell receptor beta chains given below trace back to one sample, sequenced in a study of shared clonotypes between healthy human individuals. Using immunoSEQ multiplex PCR, the repertoire was profiled, and TCRdb retains in-frame clones only, with some absent. The profile covers roughly 450,000 clones, with 79% appearing a single time and 10% to 15% taken by the ten largest. The source material was PBMCs. These receptors all stem from a middle-aged woman in good health. Some clones in this sample may be carry-over from other donors' samples.

The V gene is TRBV12-5, the J gene TRBJ2-3, with TRBD2 as a possible D gene (5 bases). The CDR3 is 14 residues long. Trimming took 7 bases from V and 2 from J, leaving 13 bases between them. Germline V gene sequence: CDR1 LGHNT, CDR2 FRNRAP. CDR3 sequence reads: CASAGVSLTDTQYF. CDR3 nucleotide sequence: TGTGCTAGTGCCGGGGTCAGCCTCACAGATACGCAGTATTTT. The whole variable domain, filled in from reference TRBV12-5 and TRBJ2-3, reads DARVTQTPRHKVTEMGQEVTMRCQPILGHNTVFWYRQTMMQGLELLAYFRNRAPLDDSGMPKDRFSAEMPDATLATLKIQPSEPRDSAVYFCASAGVSLTDTQYFGPGTRLTVL.

The chain carries TRBV27 and TRBJ2-5; D is perhaps TRBD1 (5 bases). The J call may be incorrect, as the DNA end agrees better with TRBJ2-7. CDR3 length: 17 amino acids. Germline CDR1 reads MNHEY; CDR2 reads SMNVEV (reference sequence). In DNA form, the CDR3 reads TGTGCCAGCAGTCCACCCTCCTCAACAGGCCTCTCCTACGAGCAGTACTTC. Protein product: CASSPPSSTGLSYEQYF.

This clone was recorded a few times. The same CDR3 also results from other DNA sequences found in this sample. V usage is TRBV4-1 and J usage is TRBJ2-7, with 7 bases lining up with TRBD2. The V gene's germline CDR1 is MGHRA and CDR2 YSYEKL. The CDR3 has 15 amino acids. V lost 1 base, J lost 0 bases, and 3 bases stayed unmatched. The DNA for the CDR3 is TGCGCCAGCAGCCAAGGACTAGCCGCCTCCTACGAGCAGTACTTC. Residues: CASSQGLAASYEQYF.

CDR3 DNA sequence: TGTGCCAGCAGGGCTGCCACGGACACTGAAGCTTTCTTT. Translated: CASRAATDTEAFF. The J gene is TRBJ1-1, the V gene TRBV11-3; D unresolved. The CDR3 has 13 residues. Germline lookup yields CDR1 SGHNT and CDR2 YENEEA. The germline V and J ends were trimmed by 6 bases and 3 bases, with 11 bases remaining between them.

The rearrangement joins TRBV9 to TRBJ1-1; D gene unclear. With 7 bases removed from V and 2 bases from J, the gap between germline ends came to 15 bases. CDR1 is SGDLS, CDR2 YYNGEE, per germline. This CDR3 comprises 14 residues. CDR3 amino acids: CASGPLRENTEAFF. The DNA for the CDR3 is TGTGCCAGCGGGCCCCTACGGGAAAACACTGAAGCTTTCTTT.

This chain joins TRBV28 and TRBJ2-1, with D tentatively TRBD2 (7 bases). Trimming removed 0 bases from V and 5 bases from J, with 11 bases in between. The CDR3 has 15 amino acids. Germline CDR1 is MDHEN and CDR2 is SYDVKM. CDR3 sequence reads: CASSLWGGPHNEQFF. The CDR3 bases are TGTGCCAGCAGTTTATGGGGGGGGCCTCACAATGAGCAGTTCTTC.

This clone was seen a single time. The germline gene is not matched at one end of the junction; a read error may be the cause. V usage is TRBV7-7 and J usage is TRBJ2-3, with D hard to call. The CDR3 totals 15 residues. Germline CDR1 is SSHAT and CDR2 is FNYEAQ (reference sequence). CDR3 sequence: CASSLDARPGDTQYF. CDR3 sequence (DNA): TGTGCTAGCAGCTTAGATGCCCGTCCCGGAGATACGCAGTATTTT.

The rearrangement links TRBV9 to TRBJ2-1, with a weak D call TRBD2 (6 bases). Germline V gene sequence: CDR1 SGDLS, CDR2 YYNGEE. Trimming stripped 0 bases from V and 5 bases from J, with 21 bases between. This CDR3 is 18 amino acids long. For the CDR3, the DNA is TGTGCCAGCAGCGTAGACGCGTTTGGGCTAGCGCGAAACAATGAGCAGTTCTTC. Translating gives CASSVDAFGLARNNEQFF.

This chain joins TRBV9 and TRBJ2-2; 7 bases line up with TRBD1. Germline CDR1 reads SGDLS; CDR2 reads YYNGEE. There are 15 residues in the CDR3. Trimming cost V 4 bases and J 2 bases; bases outside gene matches: 5. Here the CDR3 reads CASSSGQVNTGELFF. CDR3 sequence (DNA): TGTGCCAGCAGCTCCGGACAGGTTAACACCGGGGAGCTGTTTTTT.

This clone was counted at least ten times. The chain carries TRBV6-1 and TRBJ2-1; D gene ambiguous. V dropped 2 bases and J dropped 2 bases, with 10 bases sitting between them. The CDR3 covers 15 residues. CDR1 MNHNS and CDR2 SASEGT come from the germline V gene. The CDR3 coding sequence is TGTGCCAGCAGTGAAAAACCAGAGCCCTACAATGAGCAGTTCTTC. Translation: CASSEKPEPYNEQFF.

This clone was found once. The chain joins TRBV7-3 to TRBJ1-1; D is perhaps TRBD1 (5 bases). The germline CDR1 and CDR2 sequences are SGHTA and FQGTGA. This CDR3 has 13 amino acids. Between the trimmed V and J ends, which lost 2 bases and 7 bases, there was a span of 11 bases. CDR3 loop: CASSLGDSDEAFF. CDR3 nucleotide sequence: TGTGCCAGCAGCTTAGGCGACAGTGATGAAGCTTTCTTT.

With regard to this clone: The same CDR3 can be traced to other DNA sequences in this sample. The CDR3 DNA reads TGTGCCAGCAGCCGCGGAGGGAACAGGGGGAATGAAAAACTGTTTTTT. Protein: CASSRGGNRGNEKLFF. The chain joins TRBV4-2 to TRBJ1-4; TRBD1 agrees at 8 bases. The J segment lost 5 bases and the V segment lost 4 bases, leaving 9 bases of the junction unmatched. CDR3 length: 16 residues. Germline V gives CDR1 LGHNA, CDR2 YNFKEQ.

This clone was detected only a few times. Distinct nucleotide sequences in the sample also encode this CDR3. V usage is TRBV7-9 and J usage is TRBJ2-3; D is unresolved. The CDR3 runs to 11 residues. The germline CDR1 and CDR2 sequences are SEHNR and FQNEAQ (reference sequence). The V end was cut by 2 bases, the J end by 5 bases, with 2 bases between. The CDR3: CASSLLDTQYF. For the CDR3, the DNA is TGTGCCAGCAGCTTACTAGATACGCAGTATTTT.

The genes are TRBV7-9 and TRBJ1-3; D is perhaps TRBD1 (6 bases). This CDR3 has 14 residues. The ends were cut back, 4 bases at V and 0 bases at J, with 7 bases in the middle. Per germline, CDR1 SEHNR and CDR2 FQNEAQ (reference sequence). CDR3: CASSSDSSGNTIYF. As DNA, the CDR3 is TGTGCCAGCAGCTCGGACAGCTCTGGAAACACCATATATTTT.

This clone appeared a few times. The gene calls are TRBV6-1 and TRBJ2-5; D is uncertain. V dropped 5 bases and J dropped 10 bases, with 8 bases sitting between them. The CDR3 length is 10 residues. Germline values: CDR1 MNHNS, CDR2 SASEGT. This chain's CDR3 is CASSLGVQYF. The DNA for the CDR3 is TGTGCCAGCAGTCTTGGCGTCCAGTACTTC.

The chain couples TRBV5-1 to TRBJ2-3; the D is unclear. V lost 4 bases and J 2 bases, leaving 17 bases between the germline ends. Looked up from germline, CDR1 is SGHRS and CDR2 is YFSETQ. There are 16 residues in the CDR3. The CDR3 protein is CASSITLTGDTDTQYF. The CDR3 nucleotides read TGCGCCAGCAGCATTACCCTGACCGGCGACACAGATACGCAGTATTTT.

J is TRBJ2-4 and V is TRBV7-2; possibly TRBD2 for D (5 bases). The length of the CDR3 is 15 residues. V was pared by 1 base and J by 0 bases, with 7 bases between. CDR1 and CDR2 from the germline V gene are SGHTA and FQGNSA. This chain's CDR3 is CASSLVGLAKNIQYF. CDR3 in DNA: TGTGCCAGCAGCTTAGTCGGACTAGCCAAAAACATTCAGTACTTC.

The CDR3 protein is CASRTGEAEAFF. In nucleotides, the CDR3 is TGCGCCAGCCGGACAGGGGAAGCTGAAGCTTTCTTT. The chain couples TRBV5-1 to TRBJ1-1, with 9 bases matching TRBD1. Germline CDR1 reads SGHRS; CDR2 reads YFSETQ. V lost 7 bases, J lost 6 bases, and 4 bases stayed unmatched. The CDR3 is 12 residues long.

In its sample, this clone was seen a few times. The CDR3 DNA follows: TGTGCCTGGAGGGCAAGGGCAGGGAGAAATAATTCACCCCTCCACTTT. Translating gives CAWRARAGRNNSPLHF. The chain carries TRBV30 and TRBJ1-6; D might be TRBD1 (5 bases). V dropped 3 bases and J dropped 5 bases, with 17 bases sitting between them. CDR1 is GTSNPN, CDR2 SVGIG, per germline (reference sequence). The CDR3 sequence is 16 residues long.

J is TRBJ1-3 and V is TRBV28; no clear D gene. This CDR3 is built from 18 residues. With 6 bases removed from V and 0 bases from J, the gap between germline ends came to 21 bases. The V gene's germline CDR1 is MDHEN and CDR2 SYDVKM. The DNA for the CDR3 is TGTGCCAGCAGCCCACCAGTTTCCTCCTACCTCTCTGGAAACACCATATATTTT. Translating it yields CASSPPVSSYLSGNTIYF.

The genes are TRBV2 and TRBJ2-3; 9 bases align to TRBD2. There are 14 residues in the CDR3. Trimming cost V 7 bases and J 5 bases; bases outside gene matches: 7. CDR1 SNHLY and CDR2 FYNNEI come from the germline V gene. The CDR3 coding sequence is TGTGCCAGCACGGGCGGGAGGGCCGGAGATACGCAGTATTTT. Translated: CASTGGRAGDTQYF.

This clone has only one observation. The chain has TRBV28 and TRBJ2-7; possible D gene TRBD2, 5 bases. The length of the CDR3 is 14 residues. V lost 0 bases and J lost 2, with 8 bases in between. The germline CDR1 and CDR2 sequences are MDHEN and SYDVKM. The CDR3 region has the DNA TGTGCCAGCAGTTTATGGGGAGATACCTACGAGCAGTACTTC. Its protein product is CASSLWGDTYEQYF.

The sample holds a few counts of this clone. The sample holds other DNA sequences that translate to the same CDR3. This rearrangement joins TRBV5-6 to TRBJ1-2; D remains unclear. Germline CDR1 is SGHDT and CDR2 is YYEEEE. This CDR3 contains 12 residues. Trimming stripped 6 bases from V and 7 bases from J, with 13 bases between. CDR3 in amino acids: CASTPGGGGYTF. CDR3 DNA: TGTGCCAGCACCCCGGGTGGTGGTGGCTACACCTTC.